These T cell receptor beta chains were read from a single sample in a study of CDR3 diversity in severe acne. Each CDR3 protein is one row after TCRdb ran MiXCR on the PCR reads. The sample yields 100,000 or so distinct CDR3 sequences, 51% seen once. The sequencing sample was made of blood. The receptors were gathered from a male donor with acne. Each CDR3 is given with its conserved first and last residue. A D gene is named only where the DNA matches it firmly. Size values are once, few and many counts, or a class for expanded clones, and some rows have none.

j_gene,v_gene,abundance,len,d_gene,CDR3aa,CDR3nt
TRBJ2-7,TRBV6-5,.,17,TRBD2,CTSSSPPDLAGSYEQYF,TGTACCAGCAGTTCCCCACCAGATCTAGCGGGATCCTACGAGCAGTACTTC
TRBJ2-7,TRBV10-3,once,15,TRBD1,CAISDGPGQFYEQYF,TGTGCCATCAGTGACGGACCGGGACAGTTCTACGAGCAGTACTTC
TRBJ2-6,TRBV9,once,15,.,CASSVWGSGANVLTF,TGTGCCAGCAGCGTATGGGGATCCGGGGCCAACGTCCTGACTTTC
TRBJ2-7,TRBV25-1,.,17,TRBD2,CASSLLRLAGGPGEQYF,TGTGCCAGCAGCTTGCTCCGACTAGCGGGAGGGCCGGGTGAGCAGTACTTC
TRBJ2-7,TRBV20-1,many,14,TRBD2,CSAPPPGGGYEQYF,TGCAGTGCTCCGCCGCCGGGGGGAGGGTACGAGCAGTACTTC
TRBJ1-4,TRBV7-9,.,18,TRBD1,CASSLFGGGTPTNEKLFF,TGTGCCAGCAGTCTGTTTGGAGGGGGCACACCAACTAATGAAAAACTGTTTTTT
TRBJ2-7,TRBV24-1,many,14,TRBD1,CATSDPGQGREQYF,TGTGCCACCAGTGACCCAGGACAGGGAAGGGAGCAGTACTTC
TRBJ2-6,TRBV2,few,23,.,CASSEVGLEFLVPRSSGANVLTF,TGTGCCAGCAGTGAAGTCGGTTTGGAATTCCTTGTTCCCCGGAGCTCTGGGGCCAACGTCCTGACTTTC
TRBJ2-2,TRBV7-6,.,21,.,CASSPETALAFFGQGTGELFF,.
TRBJ2-1,TRBV25-1,.,16,TRBD2,CASSDARPSGNNEQFF,TGTGCCAGCAGTGACGCGCGGCCTAGCGGTAACAATGAGCAGTTCTTC
TRBJ1-1,TRBV20-1,many,10,.,CSARTVEAFF,TGCAGTGCTAGAACAGTCGAAGCTTTCTTT
TRBJ2-7,TRBV15,.,14,.,CATSSHLNTYEQYF,TGTGCCACCAGCTCCCACCTCAATACCTACGAGCAGTACTTC
TRBJ2-7,TRBV15,.,17,TRBD2,CATSSTGPGLAGYEQYF,TGTGCCACCAGCAGCACCGGCCCCGGACTAGCAGGATACGAGCAGTACTTC
TRBJ2-2,TRBV10-2,many,16,TRBD2,CASSEELAVNTGELFF,TGCGCCAGCAGTGAGGAACTAGCGGTCAACACCGGGGAGCTGTTTTTT
TRBJ2-5,TRBV24-1,.,13,.,CATSDDRWGAQYF,TGTGCCACCAGTGATGACCGATGGGGGGCCCAGTACTTC
TRBJ2-3,TRBV20-1,.,13,.,CSARARGEGNLYF,TGCAGTGCTAGAGCTAGGGGAGAAGGTAATCTGTATTTT
TRBJ2-2,TRBV7-3,many,15,TRBD1,CASSPGQGPTGELFF,TGTGCCAGCAGCCCGGGACAGGGGCCCACCGGGGAGCTGTTTTTT
TRBJ1-1,TRBV10-2,.,15,.,CASSEDGIMNTEALF,TGCGCCAGCAGTGAGGACGGAATAATGAACACTGAAGCTCTCTTT
TRBJ2-3,TRBV7-9,.,15,TRBD2,CASSWTSGRGDTQYF,TGTGCCAGCAGCTGGACTAGCGGGAGGGGAGATACGCAGTATTTT
TRBJ1-1,TRBV29-1,.,12,.,CSALGGDTEAFF,TGCAGCGCCCTCGGGGGGGACACTGAAGCTTTCTTT
TRBJ2-1,TRBV7-9,many,15,TRBD2,CASSLTASGSHEQFF,TGTGCCAGCAGCCTTACGGCTAGCGGGAGCCATGAGCAGTTCTTC
TRBJ2-6,TRBV19,.,14,.,CASLGPAGANVLTF,TGTGCCAGCTTAGGACCGGCTGGGGCCAACGTCCTGACTTTC
TRBJ2-7,TRBV27,.,13,.,CASSLLGPNEQYF,TGTGCCAGCAGTTTGTTGGGTCCCAACGAGCAGTACTTC
TRBJ2-5,TRBV6-1,many,12,.,CASSEQGETQYF,TGTGCCAGCAGTGAACAGGGAGAGACCCAGTACTTC
TRBJ1-6,TRBV15,.,12,.,CATSRDFSPLHF,TGTGCCACCAGCAGAGATTTCTCACCCCTCCACTTT
TRBJ1-1,TRBV4-3,.,17,TRBD1,CASSHLDPTGDNTEAFF,TGCGCCAGCAGCCACCTAGATCCGACAGGGGACAACACTGAAGCTTTCTTT
TRBJ2-7,TRBV7-6,.,23,.,CASSTGLAEVFGPGAPNTYEQYF,.
TRBJ2-7,TRBV5-1,many,15,TRBD2,CASSWKTSGSDEQYF,TGCGCCAGCAGCTGGAAGACTAGCGGGAGCGACGAGCAGTACTTC
TRBJ2-3,TRBV15,.,23,TRBD2,CATSRDLVADTHTSGSSTDTQYF,TGTGCCACCAGCAGGGACCTAGTCGCCGACACACACACCAGCGGGAGCAGCACAGATACGCAGTATTTT
TRBJ2-7,TRBV20-1,.,14,TRBD1,CSASTRTGAYEQYF,TGCAGTGCCAGCACTCGGACAGGAGCCTACGAGCAGTACTTC
TRBJ2-7,TRBV5-6,few,16,TRBD2,CASSFSGTSGPYEQYF,TGTGCCAGCAGCTTTTCCGGGACTAGCGGCCCCTACGAGCAGTACTTC
TRBJ1-1,TRBV5-1,few,15,TRBD1,CASSLGLRDREGAFF,TGCGCCAGCAGCTTGGGACTCCGGGACAGGGAAGGGGCTTTCTTT
TRBJ2-7,TRBV6-6,.,15,.,CASSYKAESSYEQYF,TGTGCCAGCAGTTACAAAGCGGAGAGCTCCTACGAGCAGTACTTC
TRBJ1-4,TRBV11-2,.,13,.,CASSPGRNEKLFF,TGTGCCAGCAGCCCGGGACGTAATGAAAAACTGTTTTTT
TRBJ1-2,TRBV29-1,.,15,.,CSVGPASGTNYGYTF,TGCAGCGTTGGCCCGGCCAGTGGGACCAACTATGGCTACACCTTC
TRBJ1-1,TRBV20-1,.,16,.,CSARDLGKGLNTEAFF,TGCAGTGCTAGAGATCTGGGGAAGGGATTGAACACTGAAGCTTTCTTT
TRBJ2-1,TRBV7-2,many,15,TRBD2,CASSKGLAAYNEQFF,TGTGCCAGCAGCAAGGGACTAGCGGCGTACAATGAGCAGTTCTTC
TRBJ2-2,TRBV2,once,16,.,CASTFTDLGVSGELFF,TGTGCCAGCACCTTTACCGATCTTGGGGTATCCGGGGAGCTGTTTTTT